Presented here are 23 T cell receptor beta chains from one specimen sequenced in a study of T-cell reconstitution after alpha-beta-depleted transplantation in children. During its preparation, the TCRbeta library received unique molecular identifiers. A single record per CDR3 protein comes from TCRdb applying MiXCR to the PCR reads. Among fewer than 700,000 distinct CDR3 sequences listed, around 13% were seen once. The sample here was PBMCs, mostly from graft donor cells, taken 360 days after TCRalphabeta/CD19-depleted stem cell transplant. Every receptor here comes from a male patient younger than 18 who had a stem cell transplant for acute myeloid leukemia, so the T cells may come from the graft donor.

This rearrangement joins TRBV24-1 to TRBJ2-7, with TRBD1 as a possible D gene (5 bases). This CDR3 contains 14 residues. The V gene lost 5 bases and the J gene lost 2 bases, with 12 bases spanning the gap. Germline assignment: CDR1 KGHDR and CDR2 SFDVKD. The CDR3 DNA is TGTGCCACCAGTGCCAGGGTTCCTCCCTACGAGCAGTACTTC. Its protein is CATSARVPPYEQYF.

This clonotype came up once. This chain connects TRBV6-2 or TRBV6-3 to TRBJ2-1; TRBD1 matches at 9 bases. This CDR3 spans 18 amino acids. The V and J ends lost 2 bases and 4 bases, in that order; junction bases with no gene match: 12. Germline V gene sequence: CDR1 MNHEY, CDR2 SVGEGT. The CDR3 nucleotides are TGTGCCAGCAGTTACGACTTAAGGGGGACAGGGATTTACAATGAGCAGTTCTTC. It yields the protein CASSYDLRGTGIYNEQFF.

This clonotype was seen a few times. The chain carries TRBV5-1 and TRBJ2-7; 7 bases align to TRBD1. V was clipped by 5 bases and J by 3 bases; unmatched bases: 5. The CDR3 loop spans 13 amino acids. Germline CDR1 and CDR2: SGHRS and YFSETQ. The CDR3, as DNA: TGCGCCAGCAGACCGGGACAGTACTACGAGCAGTACTTC. It is translated as CASRPGQYYEQYF. The full variable domain, in which reference TRBV5-1 and TRBJ2-7 provide the parts outside the CDR3, is KAGVTQTPRYLIKTRGQQVTLSCSPISGHRSVSWYQQTPGQGLQFLFEYFSETQRNKGNFPGRFSGRQFSNSRSEMNVSTLELGDSALYLCASRPGQYYEQYFGPGTRLTVT.

This clonotype was detected only a few times. The chain recombines TRBV28 with TRBJ1-3; no clear D gene. This CDR3 comprises 17 residues. V lost 1 base and J lost 0, with 13 bases in between. Per germline, CDR1 MDHEN and CDR2 SYDVKM. The CDR3 DNA follows: TGTGCCAGCAGTTTATTACTCGACACAAACTCTGGAAACACCATATATTTT. Residues: CASSLLLDTNSGNTIYF.

The chain employs TRBV4-1 and TRBJ2-7, with TRBD2 matching over 8 bases. The CDR3 covers 16 residues. Trimming cost V 1 base and J 2 bases; bases outside gene matches: 7. Germline lookup yields CDR1 MGHRA and CDR2 YSYEKL. The chain's CDR3 is CASSQVYSGRAYEQYF. The CDR3 DNA follows: TGCGCCAGCAGCCAAGTTTATTCCGGGAGGGCCTACGAGCAGTACTTC.

Many counts were recorded for this clonotype. The chain links TRBV29-1 to TRBJ1-1; no definite D call. The CDR3 is 13 amino acids. CDR1 is SQVTM, CDR2 ANQGSEA, per germline. Trimming cost V 5 bases and J 4 bases, with 14 bases left between them. In DNA, the CDR3 is TGCAGCGTTTGGTGGGGAGGAAGCACTGAAGCTTTCTTT. As protein: CSVWWGGSTEAFF.

Only a few counts were recorded for this clonotype. CDR3 in amino acids: CSVEGVNYEQYF. The CDR3 nucleotides read TGCAGCGTTGAAGGGGTCAACTACGAGCAGTACTTC. This chain joins TRBV29-1 and TRBJ2-7, with D uncertain. V lost 1 base to trimming and J lost 3 bases, with 7 bases between them. Germline V gene data show CDR1 as SQVTM and CDR2 as ANQGSEA. This CDR3 spans 12 amino acids.

The chain links TRBV4-3 to TRBJ2-2; D may be TRBD2 (5 bases). V was cut by 4 bases and J by 6 bases, with 18 bases left in between. CDR1 LGHNA and CDR2 YSLEER come from the germline V gene. This CDR3 spans 16 amino acids. The CDR3 DNA reads as TGCGCCAGCAGCCTCGAGCCGAGACTCGGGGCCGGGGAGCTGTTTTTT. This codes for CASSLEPRLGAGELFF.

The chain carries TRBV6-2 or TRBV6-3 and TRBJ2-2, with TRBD2 matching over 15 bases. The V gene end was trimmed by 5 bases and the J gene end by 4 bases; junction bases not matched to a gene: 8. Germline-derived CDR1 and CDR2 are MNHEY and SVGEGT. The CDR3 has 18 amino acids. The chain's CDR3 is CASSTAGLAGGGTGELFF. The CDR3 DNA follows: TGTGCCAGCAGTACGGCCGGACTAGCGGGAGGGGGCACCGGGGAGCTGTTTTTT.

This chain joins TRBV11-1 and TRBJ2-1; D may be TRBD2 (5 bases). The CDR3 is 20 amino acids. CDR1 is SGHAT and CDR2 is FQDESV in the germline V gene (reference sequence). Trimming pared 1 base from V and 0 bases from J, leaving 22 bases between. The CDR3 sequence is CASSLGLSGVSSSSYNEQFF. CDR3 DNA: TGTGCCAGCAGCTTAGGTTTGAGCGGTGTTAGCAGCAGCTCCTACAATGAGCAGTTCTTC.

This clonotype showed up just a few times. The chain employs TRBV7-2 and TRBJ1-1; D unresolved. This CDR3 is built from 13 residues. Trimming took off 7 bases at V and 2 bases at J, with 11 bases between the two ends. From germline, CDR1 is SGHTA and CDR2 FQGNSA. The CDR3 sequence: CASTKRGNTEAFF. CDR3 bases: TGTGCCAGCACTAAACGGGGAAACACTGAAGCTTTCTTT.

This clonotype was counted ten times or more. This sequence joins TRBV12-3 or TRBV12-4 and TRBJ1-1, with D uncertain. Trimming stripped 6 bases from V and 5 bases from J, with 13 bases between. The CDR3 is 13 amino acids. CDR3 amino acids: CASSQDGKTEAFF. The CDR3 nucleotides are TGTGCCAGCAGCCAGGACGGCAAGACTGAAGCTTTCTTT.

The rearrangement links TRBV28 to TRBJ2-1; a possible D gene is TRBD2 (5 bases). There are 14 residues in the CDR3. Germline loops: CDR1 MDHEN, CDR2 SYDVKM. Trimming pared 5 bases from V and 9 bases from J, leaving 17 bases between. CDR3 amino acids: CASSRSRAASEQFF. The DNA of the CDR3 is TGTGCCAGCAGTCGGAGTCGAGCGGCTAGTGAGCAGTTCTTC.

This clonotype was seen more than once but under ten times. The chain couples TRBV9 to TRBJ2-1; D may be TRBD1 (5 bases). CDR1 is SGDLS and CDR2 is YYNGEE in the germline V gene. The CDR3 loop spans 17 amino acids. V lost 0 bases and J 8 bases, leaving 21 bases between the germline ends. The CDR3 DNA reads as TGTGCCAGCAGCGTAGGGCAGGGTCGGCAAAAAGACCATGAGCAGTTCTTC. Its translation is CASSVGQGRQKDHEQFF.

The chain links TRBV15 to TRBJ2-4; TRBD2 matches 9 bases. The CDR3 has 17 amino acids. The germline V gene encodes CDR1 LNHNV and CDR2 YYDKDF (reference sequence). With V trimmed by 1 base and J by 2 bases, 6 bases remained unmatched. CDR3 region: CATSRGRLAASKNIQYF. The CDR3 DNA is TGTGCCACCAGCAGAGGCAGACTAGCGGCGTCCAAAAACATTCAGTACTTC.

This clonotype was seen a few times. The chain recombines TRBV6-5 with TRBJ2-5, with TRBD1 matching 9 bases. There are 16 residues in the CDR3. Germline V gene data show CDR1 as MNHEY and CDR2 as SVGAGI. Trimming cost V 2 bases and J 3 bases; bases outside gene matches: 7. CDR3 in DNA: TGTGCCAGCAGTTACGTCGGACAGGGGTGGGAAGAGACCCAGTACTTC. Translated, it gives CASSYVGQGWEETQYF.

This clonotype was counted between two and nine times. The chain carries TRBV9 and TRBJ1-3; a weak D match, TRBD1 (6 bases). The CDR3 is made up of 15 amino acids. In germline, CDR1 is SGDLS, CDR2 YYNGEE. Trimming cost V 3 bases and J 0 bases, with 10 bases left between them. Written as DNA, the CDR3 is TGTGCCAGCAGCGCCGCAGGGGCCTCTGGAAACACCATATATTTT. Translating it yields CASSAAGASGNTIYF.

V gene TRBV7-2 combines with J gene TRBJ2-3; unclear D gene. Trimming stripped 2 bases from V and 2 bases from J, with 5 bases between. This CDR3 is 13 amino acids long. Germline loops: CDR1 SGHTA, CDR2 FQGNSA. In DNA form, the CDR3 reads TGTGCCAGCAGCTTACCAATCACAGATACGCAGTATTTT. Amino acids: CASSLPITDTQYF.

The chain joins TRBV29-1 to TRBJ2-7; tentatively, D is TRBD1 or TRBD2 (5 bases each). The CDR3 has 15 residues. In germline, CDR1 is SQVTM, CDR2 ANQGSEA. V was clipped by 4 bases and J by 0 bases, with 16 bases between them. CDR3 coding DNA: TGCAGCGTTGCAGACGGGACGTCCAGCTCCTACGAGCAGTACTTC. Translation: CSVADGTSSSYEQYF.

J is TRBJ2-7 and V is TRBV29-1; D tentatively reads TRBD1 or TRBD2 (5 bases each). The CDR3 covers 11 residues. CDR1 and CDR2 (germline): SQVTM, ANQGSEA. V was shortened by 7 bases and J by 2 bases, with 9 bases between the two germline ends. DNA for the CDR3: TGCAGCGCTGGGGGTACCTACGAGCAGTACTTC. This translates into CSAGGTYEQYF.

This clonotype was seen a few times. V gene TRBV20-1 combines with J gene TRBJ2-7; D might be TRBD2 (6 bases). There are 15 residues in the CDR3. The V end lost 5 bases, the J end lost 0 bases, and 17 bases lay between the germline ends. Germline V gives CDR1 DFQATT, CDR2 SNEGSKA (reference sequence). CDR3 in DNA: TGCAGTGCTTCTCTCCCTAGCGCGAGCTCCTACGAGCAGTACTTC. Protein: CSASLPSASSYEQYF.

V is TRBV29-1 and J is TRBJ2-1; 11 nucleotides align to TRBD1. CDR3 size: 13 residues. Germline V CDR1 and CDR2: SQVTM, ANQGSEA. Trimming took 4 bases from V and 8 from J; bases not matched to a gene: 4. CDR3: CSVVGQGDYEQFF. As DNA, the CDR3 is TGCAGCGTTGTGGGACAGGGGGACTATGAGCAGTTCTTC.

This clonotype was counted many times. V is TRBV10-3 and J is TRBJ2-5, with TRBD1 matching over 7 bases. The V and J ends lost 4 bases and 5 bases, in that order; junction bases with no gene match: 10. The CDR3 covers 15 residues. Germline CDR1 ENHRY, CDR2 SYGVKD. The CDR3 spells CAISAPGQKLETQYF. Written as DNA, the CDR3 is TGTGCCATCAGTGCTCCGGGACAGAAGTTGGAGACCCAGTACTTC.